This TCR beta chain is from a study of T-cell reconstitution after alpha-beta-depleted transplantation in children. Overall study results and limits: The study reportedly traced alpha-beta T cells about two months after transplant to several hundred expanded graft clones. Diversity of TCRbeta at day 60 was high in some patients, arising from surviving recipient T cells and thymic progenitors. Among T cells one year after transplant, newly produced cells accounted for most counts and diversity.

A note on this clonotype: Its specificity is unknown. Since a much larger clone is just one base distant, this may be a read error.

Unique molecular identifiers featured in how the TCRbeta library was prepared. TCRdb itself ran the PCR reads through MiXCR, one entry per CDR3 protein. The top ten hold 23% of the sample, which has about 280,000 distinct CDR3 sequences, under 14% seen once. The CDR3 runs 14 residues. The ends were cut back, 5 bases at V and 5 bases at J, with 14 bases in the middle. This receptor was obtained from a male patient between 2 and 10 years old who had a stem cell transplant for chronic granulomatous disease, so the T cells may come from the graft donor. The gene calls are TRBV12-3 or TRBV12-4 and TRBJ2-3; weak D call: TRBD2 (5 bases). Material: peripheral blood, obtained 180 days after TCRalphabeta/CD19-depleted stem cell transplant. The CDR3 DNA is TGTGCCAGCAGTGCCTGGCGGGTCAAAGATACGCAGTATTTT. Protein: CASSAWRVKDTQYF.